This TCR beta chain was identified in a study of PD-1 blockade in classical Hodgkin lymphoma (dated by TCRdb to 2020 to 2021). Study-level background: Nivolumab dosing was 3 mg/kg intravenously every 2 weeks, continuing until either disease progression or unacceptable toxicity. A peripheral blood immune signature of response to PD-1 blockade in classical Hodgkin lymphoma was defined using TCR beta sequencing and CyTOF.

In the germline V gene, CDR1 corresponds to MNHEY and CDR2 to SVGAGI. CDR3 length: 13 amino acids, cysteine to phenylalanine. CDR3 DNA only is kept here, 39 bases in frame from base 1. At the junction V is shortened by 6 bases and J by 1 base, with 10 bases in between. Regarding this clone: Its antigen has not been determined. The record has no base qualities; no much larger clone is one base away.

The full study reports these points: Baseline TCR diversity was reported to be lower in newly diagnosed patients than in healthy donors, and even lower in relapsed/refractory patients. Baseline diversity similar to that of newly diagnosed patients was observed in trial patients achieving complete response, whereas significantly lower diversity was observed in partial responders and progressors. Lower diversity was observed in patients in whom nivolumab was started less than 1 year after ASCT, and these patients were excluded from later analyses so that confounding by immune reconstitution would be avoided. A significant rise by C4D1 was seen in CD4+ but not CD8+ TCR diversity (p=0.0027 vs p=0.16), with the rise being most apparent in complete responders (p=0.02). The study covered only a single clinical trial cohort, and the causes of the repertoire differences, possibly disease activity or prior therapy, were still not defined.

The Qiagen DNeasy kit was used to extract genomic DNA from unsorted PBMCs and from the negatively selected CD4+ and CD8+ fractions. TCR beta CDR3 regions were amplified by immunoSEQ multiplex PCR using primers annealing to V and J segments. A synthetic immune receptor repertoire was used to minimize amplification bias, and any remaining bias was removed computationally after sequencing. The published analysis was carried out like this. Repertoire diversity was quantified as the Shannon entropy index using custom Python scripts. The unsorted, CD4+ and CD8+ repertoires were each analyzed separately, with the exception of combined analyses, where CD4+ and CD8+ sequences were merged in silico. A clone counted as expanded when the clone's frequency after treatment rose at least 2-fold relative to C1D1, and clones undetected at baseline were given a pseudocount of 0.5. Clones with 0 or 1 copy at C1D1 were defined as singleton clones, while clones with 2 or more copies were defined as non-singleton clones. Clones expanded in unsorted samples were labelled as CD4+, CD8+ or unknown by matching protein sequences in sorted samples from the same patient. Wilcoxon tests on paired samples were used to test diversity changes from C1D1 to C4D1. TCRdb retrieved this table from immuneACCESS and kept in-frame rearrangements only. Not all clones are present; in checked studies, unresolved V genes account for under half, and no reason is known for the remainder. V and J calls plus clone size are reproduced from that table; the DNA served to infer D and trimming. The sample table lists about 93,000 clones, approximately 78% of them with a count of one. The top ten constitute about a tenth of the sample.

In the paper's terms, the time point label means: cycle 4 day 1 (C4D1), after more than five weeks of nivolumab. All trial patients had relapsed after autologous stem cell transplantation, with cohorts A, B and C differing in prior brentuximab vedotin exposure. A total of roughly 60 patients with relapsed/refractory classical Hodgkin lymphoma made up the trial cohort, and each patient's best overall response was complete response, partial response or progressive disease. In the multi-cohort phase II CheckMate 205 trial, trial patients received single-agent nivolumab. An independent review committee assessed best overall response using the 2007 International Working Group response criteria. PBMCs from the trial were collected at three points: immediately before nivolumab initiation (C1D1), and during therapy at cycle 2 day 1 and cycle 4 day 1. After peripheral blood was drawn into 8 mL Vacutainer Cell Preparation Tubes, PBMCs were isolated by centrifugation and then cryopreserved.

The TCR originated in a human donor with classical Hodgkin lymphoma. The chain is encoded by TRBV6-5 joined to TRBJ2-7, with the D gene uncertain. This sample comprised peripheral blood mononuclear cells (PBMCs), obtained before the fourth cycle of nivolumab. The DNA sequence follows: TGTGCCAGCAGCCCACAAGGATCCTACGAGCAGTACTTC. This is translated as CASSPQGSYEQYF.